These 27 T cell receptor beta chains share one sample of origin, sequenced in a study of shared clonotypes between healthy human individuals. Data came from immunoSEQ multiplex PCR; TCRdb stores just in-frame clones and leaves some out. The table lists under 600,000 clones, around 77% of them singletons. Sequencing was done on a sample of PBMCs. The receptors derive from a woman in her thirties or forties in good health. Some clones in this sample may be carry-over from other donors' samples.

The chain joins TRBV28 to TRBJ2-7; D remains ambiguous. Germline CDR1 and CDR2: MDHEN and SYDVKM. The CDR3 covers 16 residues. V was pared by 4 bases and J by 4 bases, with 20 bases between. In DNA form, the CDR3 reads TGTGCCAGCAGTTCTCCTCTAAAACCCCGGAGTTACGAGCAGTACTTC. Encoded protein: CASSSPLKPRSYEQYF.

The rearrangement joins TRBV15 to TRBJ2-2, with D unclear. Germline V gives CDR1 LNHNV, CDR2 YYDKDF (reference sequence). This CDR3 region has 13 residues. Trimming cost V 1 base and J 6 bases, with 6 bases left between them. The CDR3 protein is CATSRGFAGELFF. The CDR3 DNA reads TGTGCCACCAGCAGAGGGTTCGCCGGGGAGCTGTTTTTT.

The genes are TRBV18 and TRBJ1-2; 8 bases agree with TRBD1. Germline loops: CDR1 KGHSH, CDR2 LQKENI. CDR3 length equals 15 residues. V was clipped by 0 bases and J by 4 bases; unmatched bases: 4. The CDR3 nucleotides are TGTGCCAGCTCACCACCGGACAGGGTCGGCTATGGCTACACCTTC. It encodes CASSPPDRVGYGYTF.

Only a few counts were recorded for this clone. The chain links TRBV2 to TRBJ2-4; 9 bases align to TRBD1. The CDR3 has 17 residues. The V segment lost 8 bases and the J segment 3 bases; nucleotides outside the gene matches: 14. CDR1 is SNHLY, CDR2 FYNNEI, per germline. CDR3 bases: TGTGCCAGCGGCTGGACAGGGGTCGCGTCGGGCAAAAACATTCAGTACTTC. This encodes CASGWTGVASGKNIQYF.

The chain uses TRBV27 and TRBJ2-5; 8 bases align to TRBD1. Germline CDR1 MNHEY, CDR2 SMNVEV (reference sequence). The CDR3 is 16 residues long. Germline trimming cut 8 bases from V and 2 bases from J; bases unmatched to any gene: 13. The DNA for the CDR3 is TGTGCCAGCGCTGGGTGGACAGGGAGGATTCAAGAGACCCAGTACTTC. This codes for CASAGWTGRIQETQYF.

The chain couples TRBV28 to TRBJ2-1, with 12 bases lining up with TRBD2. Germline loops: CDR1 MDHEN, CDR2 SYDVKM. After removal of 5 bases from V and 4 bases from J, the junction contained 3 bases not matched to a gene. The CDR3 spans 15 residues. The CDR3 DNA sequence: TGTGCCAGCAGTGCTACTAGCGGGGGGTACAATGAGCAGTTCTTC. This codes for CASSATSGGYNEQFF.

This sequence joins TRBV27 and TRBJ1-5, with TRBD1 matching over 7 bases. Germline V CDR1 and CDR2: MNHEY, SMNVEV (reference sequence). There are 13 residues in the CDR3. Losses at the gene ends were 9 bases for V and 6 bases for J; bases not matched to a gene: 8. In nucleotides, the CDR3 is TGTGCCAGTCTACAGGGGCCCGGTCAGCCCCAGCATTTT. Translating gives CASLQGPGQPQHF.

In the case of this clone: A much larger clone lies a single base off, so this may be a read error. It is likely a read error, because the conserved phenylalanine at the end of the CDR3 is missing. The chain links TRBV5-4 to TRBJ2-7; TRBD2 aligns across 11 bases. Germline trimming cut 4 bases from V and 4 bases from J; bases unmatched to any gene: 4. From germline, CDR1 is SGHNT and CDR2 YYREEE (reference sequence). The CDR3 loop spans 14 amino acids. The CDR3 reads CASSPTSGSYEQYS. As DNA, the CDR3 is TGTGCCAGCAGCCCAACTAGCGGGAGTTACGAGCAGTACTCC.

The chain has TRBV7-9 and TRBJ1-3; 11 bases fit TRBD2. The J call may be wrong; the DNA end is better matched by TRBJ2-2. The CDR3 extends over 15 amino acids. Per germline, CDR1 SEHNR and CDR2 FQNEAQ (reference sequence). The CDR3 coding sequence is TGTGCCAGCAGCTGGGGACTAGCGGACACCGGGGAGCTGTTTTTT. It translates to CASSWGLADTGELFF.

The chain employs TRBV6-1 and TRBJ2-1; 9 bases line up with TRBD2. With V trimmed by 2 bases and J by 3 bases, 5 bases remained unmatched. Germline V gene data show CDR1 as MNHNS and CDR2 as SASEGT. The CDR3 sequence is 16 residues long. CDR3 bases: TGTGCCAGCAGTGAAAGGGGACTAGCTCACTACAATGAGCAGTTCTTC. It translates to CASSERGLAHYNEQFF.

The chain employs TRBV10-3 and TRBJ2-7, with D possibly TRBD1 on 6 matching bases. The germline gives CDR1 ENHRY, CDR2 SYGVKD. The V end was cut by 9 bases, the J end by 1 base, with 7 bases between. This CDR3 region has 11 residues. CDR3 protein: CAMGQSYEQYF. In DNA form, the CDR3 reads TGTGCCATGGGACAATCCTACGAGCAGTACTTC.

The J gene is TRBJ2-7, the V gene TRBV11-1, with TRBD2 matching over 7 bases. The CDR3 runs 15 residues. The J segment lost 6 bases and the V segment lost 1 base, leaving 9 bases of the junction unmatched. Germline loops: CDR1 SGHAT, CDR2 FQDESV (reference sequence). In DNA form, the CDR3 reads TGTGCCAGCAGCTTAGGCGGGGGATCGTTCGGCGAGCAGTACTTC. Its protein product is CASSLGGGSFGEQYF.

Here the CDR3 reads CSVRTRINTQYF. CDR3 sequence (DNA): TGCAGCGTTCGGACTAGGATAAATACGCAGTATTTT. The chain joins TRBV29-1 to TRBJ2-3, with TRBD2 matching 7 bases. Germline loops: CDR1 SQVTM, CDR2 ANQGSEA. CDR3 length: 12 residues. The trim removed 5 bases at V and 7 bases at J, leaving 6 bases unmatched.

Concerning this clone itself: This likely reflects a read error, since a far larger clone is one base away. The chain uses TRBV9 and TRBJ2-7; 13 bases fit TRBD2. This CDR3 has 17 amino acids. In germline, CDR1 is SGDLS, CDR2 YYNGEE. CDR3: CASSVGTSGSSSYERYF. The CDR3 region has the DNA TGTGCCAGCAGCGTAGGGACTAGCGGGAGTAGCTCCTACGAGCGGTACTTC.

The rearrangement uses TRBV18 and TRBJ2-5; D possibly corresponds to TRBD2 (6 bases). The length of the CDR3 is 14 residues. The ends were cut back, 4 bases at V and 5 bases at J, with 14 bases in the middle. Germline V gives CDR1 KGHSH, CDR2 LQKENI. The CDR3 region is CASSLPGLAETQYF. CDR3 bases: TGTGCCAGCTCACTGCCGGGACTCGCGGAGACCCAGTACTTC.

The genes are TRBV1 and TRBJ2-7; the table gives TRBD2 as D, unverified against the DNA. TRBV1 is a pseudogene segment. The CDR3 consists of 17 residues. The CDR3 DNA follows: TGCACCAGCAGCCAGGGGACTAGCGGGACCAGCTCCTACGAGCAGTACTTC. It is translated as CTSSQGTSGTSSYEQYF.

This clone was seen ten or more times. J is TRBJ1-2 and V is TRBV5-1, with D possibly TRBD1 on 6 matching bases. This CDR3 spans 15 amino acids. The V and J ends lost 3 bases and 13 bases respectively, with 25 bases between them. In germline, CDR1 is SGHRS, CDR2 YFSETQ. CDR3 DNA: TGCGCCAGCAGCTCCCTATTCGTACAGGGTACTGAGACCACCTTC. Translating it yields CASSSLFVQGTETTF.

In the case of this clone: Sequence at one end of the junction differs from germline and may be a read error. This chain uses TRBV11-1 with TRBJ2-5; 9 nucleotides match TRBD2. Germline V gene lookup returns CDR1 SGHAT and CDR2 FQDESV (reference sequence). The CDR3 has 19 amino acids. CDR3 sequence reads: CAGSFRGSAAGGVQETQHF. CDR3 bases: TGTGCCGGCAGCTTTCGAGGTTCTGCGGCGGGAGGGGTCCAAGAGACCCAGCACTTC.

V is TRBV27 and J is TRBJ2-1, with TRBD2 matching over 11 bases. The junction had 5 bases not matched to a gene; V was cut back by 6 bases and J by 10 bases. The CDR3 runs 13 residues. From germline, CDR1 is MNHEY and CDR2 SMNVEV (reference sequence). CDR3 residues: CASRRLAGGEQFF. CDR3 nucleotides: TGTGCCAGCAGGAGGCTAGCGGGAGGAGAGCAGTTCTTC.

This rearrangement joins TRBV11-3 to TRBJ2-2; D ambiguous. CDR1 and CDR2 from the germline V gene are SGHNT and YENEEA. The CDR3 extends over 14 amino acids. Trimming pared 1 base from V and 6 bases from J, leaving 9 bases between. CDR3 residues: CASSLGVDPGELFF. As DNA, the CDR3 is TGTGCCAGCAGCTTAGGAGTGGATCCCGGGGAGCTGTTTTTT.

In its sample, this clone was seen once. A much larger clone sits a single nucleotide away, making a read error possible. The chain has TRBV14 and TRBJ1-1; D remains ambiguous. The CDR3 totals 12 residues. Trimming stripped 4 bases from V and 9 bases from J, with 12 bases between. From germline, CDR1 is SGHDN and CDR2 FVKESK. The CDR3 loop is CASSPYQTQAFF. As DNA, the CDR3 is TGTGCCAGCAGCCCATACCAGACGCAAGCTTTCTTT. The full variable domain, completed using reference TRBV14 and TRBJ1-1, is EAGVTQFPSHSVIEKGQTVTLRCDPISGHDNLYWYRRVMGKEIKFLLHFVKESKQDESGMPNNRFLAERTGGTYSTLKVQPAELEDSGVYFCASSPYQTQAFFGQGTRLTVV.

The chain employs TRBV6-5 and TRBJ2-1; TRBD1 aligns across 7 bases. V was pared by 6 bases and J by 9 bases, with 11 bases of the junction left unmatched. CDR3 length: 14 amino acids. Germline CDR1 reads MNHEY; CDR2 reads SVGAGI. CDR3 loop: CASSFTTGAGEQFF. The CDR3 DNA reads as TGTGCCAGCAGCTTCACAACAGGGGCGGGTGAGCAGTTCTTC.

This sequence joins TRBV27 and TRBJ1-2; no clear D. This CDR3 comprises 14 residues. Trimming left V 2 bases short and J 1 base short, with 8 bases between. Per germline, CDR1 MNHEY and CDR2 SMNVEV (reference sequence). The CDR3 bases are TGTGCCAGCAGTTTAACGTACAGTAACTATGGCTACACCTTC. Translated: CASSLTYSNYGYTF.

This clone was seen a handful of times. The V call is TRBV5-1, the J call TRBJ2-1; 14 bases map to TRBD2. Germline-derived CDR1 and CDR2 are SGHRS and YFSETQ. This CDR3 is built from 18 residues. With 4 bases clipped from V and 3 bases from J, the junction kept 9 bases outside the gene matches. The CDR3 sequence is CASSGGLAGVLDYNEQFF. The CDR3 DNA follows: TGCGCCAGCAGCGGGGGACTAGCGGGAGTTCTAGACTACAATGAGCAGTTCTTC.

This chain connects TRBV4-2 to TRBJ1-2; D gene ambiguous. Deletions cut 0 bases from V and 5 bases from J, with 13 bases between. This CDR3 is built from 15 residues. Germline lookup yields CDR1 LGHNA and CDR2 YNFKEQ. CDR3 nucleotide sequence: TGTGCCAGCAGCCAAGATATACCATCCTATTATGGCTACACCTTC. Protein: CASSQDIPSYYGYTF.

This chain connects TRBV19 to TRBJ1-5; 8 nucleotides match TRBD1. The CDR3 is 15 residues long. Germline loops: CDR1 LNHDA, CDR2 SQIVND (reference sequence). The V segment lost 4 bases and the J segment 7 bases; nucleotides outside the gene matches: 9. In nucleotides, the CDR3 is TGTGCCAGTAGTAAAAAGACAGGGGAGGTGCAGCCCCAGCATTTT. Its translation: CASSKKTGEVQPQHF.

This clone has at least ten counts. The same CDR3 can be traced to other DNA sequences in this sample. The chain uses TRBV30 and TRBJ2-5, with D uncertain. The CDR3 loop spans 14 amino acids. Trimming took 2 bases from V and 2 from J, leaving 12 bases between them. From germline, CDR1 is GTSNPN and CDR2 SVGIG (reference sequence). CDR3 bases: TGTGCCTGGAGTTCGGGCGTGGTTCAAGAGACCCAGTACTTC. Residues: CAWSSGVVQETQYF.